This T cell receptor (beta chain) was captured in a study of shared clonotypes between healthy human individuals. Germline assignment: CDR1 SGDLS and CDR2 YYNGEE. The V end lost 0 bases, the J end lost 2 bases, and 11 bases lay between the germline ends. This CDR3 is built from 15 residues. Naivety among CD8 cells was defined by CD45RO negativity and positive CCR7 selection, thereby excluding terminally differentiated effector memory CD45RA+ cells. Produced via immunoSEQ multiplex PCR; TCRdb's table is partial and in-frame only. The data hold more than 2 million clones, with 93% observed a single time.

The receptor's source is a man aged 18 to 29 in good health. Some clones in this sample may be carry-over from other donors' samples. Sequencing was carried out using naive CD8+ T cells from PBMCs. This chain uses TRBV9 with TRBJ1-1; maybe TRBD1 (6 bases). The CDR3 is CASSVGKGHNTEAFF. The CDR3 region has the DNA TGTGCCAGCAGCGTAGGAAAGGGACACAACACTGAAGCTTTCTTT.